This T cell receptor (beta chain) was captured in a study of blood T cell repertoires in COVID-19. Across the study: Donors in the United States, Italy and Spain gave samples during acute or convalescent COVID-19.

TCRdb's table, derived via immunoSEQ multiplex PCR, lists solely in-frame clones and lacks some. The repertoire consists of roughly 90,000 clones, with roughly 80% occurring once and the leading ten covering about a sixth. CDR3 length equals 17 residues. CDR1 SGHNT and CDR2 YYREEE come from the germline V gene (reference sequence). V was shortened by 2 bases and J by 8 bases, with 20 bases between the two germline ends. The sequencing input was peripheral blood. The TCR sequence derives from a woman of 80 years or more with active or convalescent COVID-19. V usage is TRBV5-4 and J usage is TRBJ1-6, with D perhaps TRBD1 (5 bases). The CDR3 DNA reads as TGTGCCAGCAGCTTAAGCGGGGCCGGGGCCCGATATTCACCCCTCCACTTT. This gives the protein CASSLSGAGARYSPLHF.